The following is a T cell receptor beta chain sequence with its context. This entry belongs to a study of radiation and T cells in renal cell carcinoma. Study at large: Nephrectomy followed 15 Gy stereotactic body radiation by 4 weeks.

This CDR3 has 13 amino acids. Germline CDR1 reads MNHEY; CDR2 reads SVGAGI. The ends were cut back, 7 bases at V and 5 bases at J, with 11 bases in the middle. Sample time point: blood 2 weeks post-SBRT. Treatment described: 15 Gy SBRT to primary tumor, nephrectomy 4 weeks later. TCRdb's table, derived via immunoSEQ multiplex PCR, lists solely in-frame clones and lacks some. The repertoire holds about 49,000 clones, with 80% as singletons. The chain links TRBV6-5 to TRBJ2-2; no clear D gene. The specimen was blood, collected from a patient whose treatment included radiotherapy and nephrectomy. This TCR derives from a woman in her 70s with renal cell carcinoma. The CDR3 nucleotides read TGTGCCAGCAATTCACAAACGACCGGGGAGCTGTTTTTT. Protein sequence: CASNSQTTGELFF.